The subject of this entry is one T cell receptor beta chain. The sample is drawn from a study of blood T cell repertoires in COVID-19. Germline V gives CDR1 MGHRA, CDR2 YSYEKL. CDR3 size: 16 residues. V gave up 0 bases and J gave up 0 bases, with 12 bases separating them. Generated by immunoSEQ multiplex PCR, the TCRdb table keeps only in-frame clones and is missing some. The table records over 250,000 clones, roughly nine tenths of them present only once. This TCR was sampled from a woman aged 55-69 years who had recovered from COVID-19. This chain joins TRBV4-1 and TRBJ2-7; D gene unclear. The specimen was PBMCs or T cells enriched from blood (not recorded which). The CDR3 DNA is TGCGCCAGCAGCCAAGATCTAGGAGTGAGCTCCTACGAGCAGTACTTC. Protein sequence: CASSQDLGVSSYEQYF.